These T cell receptor beta chains were read from a single sample in a study of shared clonotypes between healthy human individuals. Sequencing was performed with immunoSEQ multiplex PCR; in TCRdb, only in-frame clones are kept and a portion is missing. This table holds 500,000 to 550,000 clones, about 96% found once. Sequencing was done on a sample of naive CD4+ T cells sorted from blood. The source is a woman younger than 45 in good health. CDR3s leave out the opening cysteine and the closing phenylalanine or tryptophan. The D gene is left open where the match is weak. Clone sizes are given selectively: once, few, many, or a class where the clone is expanded.

V,D,J,size,CDR3
TRBV7-3,-,TRBJ2-3,-,ASSLNLRDTQY
TRBV25-1,-,TRBJ2-1,-,ASSDYKANNEQF
TRBV6-5,TRBD1,TRBJ2-2,-,ASSYGTVNTGELF
TRBV7-9,-,TRBJ2-2,-,ASSLNGGLATGELF
TRBV19,-,TRBJ1-1,-,ASSSNQNTEAF
TRBV4-1,-,TRBJ2-4,-,ASSQITGIGAKNIQY
TRBV7-2,-,TRBJ1-3,-,ASSQPGGGSGNTIY
TRBV5-4,TRBD2,TRBJ2-3,once,ASSLVPSRTSGRADTQY
TRBV30,-,TRBJ1-1,-,AWSGQNPTEAF
TRBV23-1,-,TRBJ1-2,-,ASSQFRNPNSGYT
TRBV14,-,TRBJ2-1,-,ASSQRGGGGPLNEQF
TRBV10-3,-,TRBJ2-7,-,AISENYEQY
TRBV4-1,-,TRBJ1-4,-,ASGRQTNEKLF
TRBV27,-,TRBJ1-1,-,ASSTLQGIPYMNTEAF
TRBV18,-,TRBJ2-3,-,ASSPQTATDTQY
TRBV7-9,TRBD2,TRBJ2-1,-,ASSLLAGVTKNEQF
TRBV5-5,-,TRBJ1-5,-,ASSGGQGRVPQH
TRBV5-8,-,TRBJ1-5,-,ASSLEPYQPQH
TRBV28,-,TRBJ2-7,-,ASSLGGGTGYEQY
TRBV5-1,-,TRBJ2-5,-,ASSLEGWGNRETQY
TRBV5-4,TRBD1,TRBJ1-2,-,ASSYPRDRGQGGYT
TRBV27,TRBD1,TRBJ2-5,-,ASRGTGDQETQY
TRBV5-1,-,TRBJ2-5,-,ASSPPPYETQY
TRBV5-6,-,TRBJ2-5,-,ASSLFGGLGTQY
TRBV9,TRBD2,TRBJ2-3,-,ASSGTGGGADTQY
TRBV7-9,-,TRBJ1-1,-,ASSLGVQAEAF
TRBV6-9,-,TRBJ1-4,-,ASSYAGSNEKLF
TRBV19,-,TRBJ2-7,-,ASSGGVLREQY
TRBV10-3,TRBD1,TRBJ2-5,-,AISAGTGGVETQY